The entry that follows covers one TCR beta chain sequence. Its antigen is unidentified. This specimen comes from a study of T cell repertoires in ileal Crohn's disease. As for the study in general: Surgery for a complication: stricturing in 61%, penetrating in about 40%. Thiopurines (around twelve) or anti-TNF agents (roughly 17) were given postoperatively to about half. Study results and caveats: Within the first postoperative year, endoscopy came at median roughly seven months.

Germline V gene data show CDR1 as MNHEY and CDR2 as SVGAGI. With 2 bases removed from V and 7 bases from J, the gap between germline ends came to 14 bases. The length of the CDR3 is 14 residues. The assay was immunoSEQ multiplex PCR, and TCRdb's table has in-frame clones only and misses some. The sample lists 2,700 or so clones, over 70% occurring once. Time point defined: neoterminal ileum biopsy at postoperative endoscopy, about 6 months after surgery. The receptor comes from an adult with Crohn's disease. Sequencing used ileal tissue. The chain couples TRBV6-5 to TRBJ2-5; tentatively, D is TRBD2 (5 bases). The CDR3 sequence is CASSYAYASMTQYF. For the CDR3, the DNA is TGTGCCAGCAGTTACGCGTACGCTAGCATGACCCAGTACTTC.